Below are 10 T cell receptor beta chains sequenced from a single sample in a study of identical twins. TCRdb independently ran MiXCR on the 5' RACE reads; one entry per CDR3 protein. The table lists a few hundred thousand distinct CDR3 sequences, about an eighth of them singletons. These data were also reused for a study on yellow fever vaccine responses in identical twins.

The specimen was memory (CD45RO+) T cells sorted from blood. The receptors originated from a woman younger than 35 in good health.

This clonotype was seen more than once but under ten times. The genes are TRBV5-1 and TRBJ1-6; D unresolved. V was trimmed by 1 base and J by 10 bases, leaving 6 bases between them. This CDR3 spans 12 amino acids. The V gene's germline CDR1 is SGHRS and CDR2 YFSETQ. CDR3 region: CASSLTRSPLHF. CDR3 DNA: TGCGCCAGCAGCTTGACTAGGTCACCCCTCCACTTT.

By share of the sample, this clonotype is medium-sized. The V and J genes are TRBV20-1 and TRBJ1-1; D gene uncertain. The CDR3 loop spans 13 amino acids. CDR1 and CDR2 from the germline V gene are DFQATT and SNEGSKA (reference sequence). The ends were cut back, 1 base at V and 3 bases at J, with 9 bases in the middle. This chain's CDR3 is CSARAGSDTEAFF. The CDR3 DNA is TGCAGTGCTAGAGCGGGGAGTGACACTGAAGCTTTCTTT.

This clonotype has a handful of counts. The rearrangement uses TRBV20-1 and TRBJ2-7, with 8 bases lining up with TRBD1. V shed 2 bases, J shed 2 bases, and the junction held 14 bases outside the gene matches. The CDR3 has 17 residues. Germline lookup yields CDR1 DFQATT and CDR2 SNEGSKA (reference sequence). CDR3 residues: CSARPPQQGVMTYEQYF. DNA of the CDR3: TGCAGTGCTAGACCCCCCCAACAGGGGGTGATGACCTACGAGCAGTACTTC.

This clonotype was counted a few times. The CDR3 DNA reads as TGTGCCAGCAGCGTAGAGTTCGGGAGGGCCTGGGAGACCCAGTACTTC. Its protein product is CASSVEFGRAWETQYF. The rearrangement links TRBV9 to TRBJ2-5, with 8 positions matching TRBD2. V trimming: 0 bases; J trimming: 5 bases; junction bases outside the gene matches: 9. The germline V gene has CDR1 SGDLS and CDR2 YYNGEE. This CDR3 has 16 residues.

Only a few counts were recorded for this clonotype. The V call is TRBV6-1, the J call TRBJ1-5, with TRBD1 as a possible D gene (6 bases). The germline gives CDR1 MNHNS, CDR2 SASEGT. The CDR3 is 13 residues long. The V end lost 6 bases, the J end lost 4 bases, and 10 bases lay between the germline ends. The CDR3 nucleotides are TGTGCCAGCAGGTGGACAGAGAATCAGCCCCAGCATTTT. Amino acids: CASRWTENQPQHF.

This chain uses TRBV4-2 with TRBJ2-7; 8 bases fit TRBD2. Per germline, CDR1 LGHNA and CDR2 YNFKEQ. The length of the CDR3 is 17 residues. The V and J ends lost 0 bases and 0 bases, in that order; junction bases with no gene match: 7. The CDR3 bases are TGTGCCAGCAGCCAAGAGGGCGGGGGGAGGTTCTCCTACGAGCAGTACTTC. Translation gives CASSQEGGGRFSYEQYF.

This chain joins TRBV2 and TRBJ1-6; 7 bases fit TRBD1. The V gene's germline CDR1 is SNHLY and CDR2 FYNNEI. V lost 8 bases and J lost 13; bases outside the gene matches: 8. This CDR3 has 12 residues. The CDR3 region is CASWDSWAPLHF. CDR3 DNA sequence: TGTGCCAGCTGGGACAGCTGGGCCCCCCTCCACTTT.

The DNA for the CDR3 is TGCAGTGCTAGGAGCGGGAGGGAGAACAATGAGCAGTTCTTC. It is translated as CSARSGRENNEQFF. The V call is TRBV20-1, the J call TRBJ2-1, with 10 bases fitting TRBD2. CDR3 size: 14 residues. Germline values: CDR1 DFQATT, CDR2 SNEGSKA (reference sequence). V trimming: 3 bases; J trimming: 5 bases; junction bases outside the gene matches: 4.

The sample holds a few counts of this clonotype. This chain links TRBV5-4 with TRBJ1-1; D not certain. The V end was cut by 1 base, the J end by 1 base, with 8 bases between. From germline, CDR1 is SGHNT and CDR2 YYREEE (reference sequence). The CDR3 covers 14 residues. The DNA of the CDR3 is TGTGCCAGCAGCTTGAGGGTGGAGAACACTGAAGCTTTCTTT. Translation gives CASSLRVENTEAFF.

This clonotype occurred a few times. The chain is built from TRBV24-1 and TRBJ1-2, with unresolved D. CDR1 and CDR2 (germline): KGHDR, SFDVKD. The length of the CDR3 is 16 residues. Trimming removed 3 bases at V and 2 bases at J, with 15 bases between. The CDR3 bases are TGTGCCACCAGTGATGGAACTCGTATGGGGAACTATGGCTACACCTTC. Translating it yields CATSDGTRMGNYGYTF.